This T cell receptor beta chain stems from a study of radiation and T cells in renal cell carcinoma. TCRdb keeps only in-frame clones here, not all; method: immunoSEQ multiplex PCR. Of 120,000 to 150,000 clones detected, about 88% appear once; the ten largest clones hold roughly 4%. As to this clone: No antigen is known for it.

Study results and limitations: Top tumor clonotypes rose in blood 2 weeks post-radiation, then contracted. Pretreatment tumor biopsies were lacking, so baseline clonotypes are unknown.

The CDR3 runs 15 residues. Trimming at V came to 5 bases and at J to 1 base, leaving 8 bases not matched to a gene. Germline CDR1 is LNHDA and CDR2 is SQIVND (reference sequence). Time point meaning: baseline pretreatment blood. Treatment meaning: 15 Gy SBRT to primary tumor, nephrectomy 4 weeks later. After SBRT, blood was collected at 2 and 4 weeks, plus baseline. The source material was blood, sampled from a patient whose treatment included radiotherapy and nephrectomy. The V call is TRBV19, the J call TRBJ2-7; 7 bases match TRBD1. The receptor's source is an older woman with renal cell carcinoma. The CDR3 DNA reads as TGTGCCAGTAGTCCCGGGACAGCTACGTCCTACGAGCAGTACTTC. Amino acid sequence: CASSPGTATSYEQYF.